These 9 T cell receptor beta chains came from one sample sequenced in a study of shared clonotypes between healthy human individuals (dated by TCRdb to 2020 to 2022). Libraries were made using the immunoSEQ multiplex PCR assay. TCRdb mirrors the immuneACCESS table, restricted to in-frame sequences. Some clones are absent from its copies; in checked studies, under half trace to an unresolved V gene, and the reason for the others is unknown. The sample table contains 2 million to 2.5 million clones; only one count was recorded for over 85% of them. The top ten clonotypes cover approximately 0.37% of the sample. Sequences were obtained from naive CD4+ T cells from PBMCs. This sample's cell subset or site label indicates: CD45RA+ positively selected. The receptors derive from a man aged 18 to 29 in good health. Some clones in this sample may be carry-over from other donors' samples.

This clone was observed once. This chain connects TRBV5-1 to TRBJ2-5; tentative D call: TRBD2 (5 bases). Trimming took 6 bases from V and 5 from J, leaving 14 bases between them. Germline V CDR1 and CDR2: SGHRS, YFSETQ. The CDR3 is 13 residues long. As DNA, the CDR3 is TGCGCCAGCAAAAGCGGAGCCCGGGAGACCCAGTACTTC. It encodes CASKSGARETQYF.

This clone appeared a few times. The chain couples TRBV6-5 to TRBJ1-2, with TRBD1 matching over 8 bases. The junction had 7 bases not matched to a gene; V was cut back by 5 bases and J by 5 bases. Germline V gene sequence: CDR1 MNHEY, CDR2 SVGAGI. The CDR3 is 14 residues long. The CDR3 here is CASSTDRDLYGYTF. CDR3 nucleotide sequence: TGTGCCAGCAGTACGGACAGGGACTTATATGGCTACACCTTC.

Regarding this clone: The sample contains more than one DNA sequence encoding this CDR3. The chain combines TRBV5-4 with TRBJ1-2; D call uncertain. The V end was cut by 0 bases, the J end by 2 bases, with 2 bases between. This CDR3 comprises 12 residues. Germline V lookup: CDR1 SGHNT, CDR2 YYREEE (reference sequence). The CDR3: CASSLANYGYTF. DNA of the CDR3: TGTGCCAGCAGCTTGGCGAACTATGGCTACACCTTC.

The chain joins TRBV5-1 to TRBJ1-6; TRBD1 is a possible D gene (5 bases). Germline assignment: CDR1 SGHRS and CDR2 YFSETQ. V lost 3 bases and J lost 5, with 12 bases in between. The CDR3 totals 15 residues. The CDR3 DNA reads as TGCGCCAGCAGCTCACGGGGCGGGAATAATTCACCCCTCCACTTT. Its protein is CASSSRGGNNSPLHF.

V usage is TRBV11-2 and J usage is TRBJ2-7, with a tentative D call TRBD2 (6 bases). Trimming took 5 bases from V and 6 from J, leaving 23 bases between them. The CDR3 is made up of 16 amino acids. Germline V gene data show CDR1 as SGHAT and CDR2 as FQNNGV. The CDR3 DNA is TGTGCCAGCAGCGTATCGGGACTCCCCTCTCTGGGCGAGCAGTACTTC. As protein: CASSVSGLPSLGEQYF.

A remark on this clone: One end of the junction does not line up with germline, which may come from a read error. The chain couples TRBV5-4 to TRBJ2-3, with D possibly being TRBD2 (7 bases). Germline CDR1 SGHNT, CDR2 YYREEE (reference sequence). The CDR3 runs 16 residues. The CDR3 DNA follows: TGCGCCAGCAGCCAAGGTGGGGGGGCTAGCACAGATACGCAGTATTTT. This codes for CASSQGGGASTDTQYF.

The chain has TRBV10-3 and TRBJ1-2, with D maybe TRBD1 (5 bases). Trimming shortened V by 3 bases and J by 10 bases, and 15 bases separated the two germline ends. The germline gives CDR1 ENHRY, CDR2 SYGVKD. The CDR3 runs 13 residues. CDR3 nucleotides: TGTGCCATCAGTGAAGTTTCGGGGGGTCACTACACCTTC. Translating it yields CAISEVSGGHYTF.

This clone occurred once. The J gene is TRBJ2-7, the V gene TRBV28; 8 bases are a match to TRBD1. CDR1 is MDHEN and CDR2 is SYDVKM in the germline V gene. The CDR3 sequence is 14 residues long. J gave up 5 bases and V 6 bases, and 9 bases lay outside the gene matches. For the CDR3, the DNA is TGTGCCAGCAGACGACAGGGGCGCAACAACGAGCAGTACTTC. It yields the protein CASRRQGRNNEQYF. Filled out from reference TRBV28 and TRBJ2-7, the complete variable domain reads DVKVTQSSRYLVKRTGEKVFLECVQDMDHENMFWYRQDPGLGLRLIYFSYDVKMKEKGDIPEGYSVSREKKERFSLILESASTNQTSMYLCASRRQGRNNEQYFGPGTRLTVT.

The rearrangement joins TRBV28 to TRBJ1-2; TRBD1 matches at 10 bases. V trimming: 6 bases; J trimming: 7 bases; junction bases outside the gene matches: 8. CDR3 size: 14 residues. Germline CDR1 MDHEN, CDR2 SYDVKM. Written as DNA, the CDR3 is TGTGCCAGCAGACGCGACAGGGGGCCGGGTGGCTACACCTTC. Translation: CASRRDRGPGGYTF.